A single sample gave rise to the 17 T cell receptor beta chains below, sequenced in a study of blood T cell repertoires in COVID-19. Profiling relied on immunoSEQ multiplex PCR, and the TCRdb table lists in-frame clones only, not all of them. This sample yields 250,000 to 400,000 clones, of which approximately 87% are seen a single time; approximately 2.9% belongs to the top ten. Sequencing used peripheral blood. Every receptor here comes from a woman between 25 and 40 years old with COVID-19, enrolled during active disease.

The gene calls are TRBV4-2 and TRBJ1-2; the match to TRBD1 covers 9 bases. J lost 3 bases, V lost 3 bases, and 11 bases had no gene match. The CDR3 covers 17 residues. CDR1 and CDR2 (germline): LGHNA, YNFKEQ. The CDR3 region is CASSHTLQGAADYGYTF. The CDR3 nucleotides read TGTGCCAGCAGCCACACGCTACAGGGGGCGGCAGACTATGGCTACACCTTC.

The rearrangement uses TRBV6-5 and TRBJ1-2; D remains ambiguous. The CDR3 has 15 residues. With 1 base removed from V and 5 bases from J, the gap between germline ends came to 14 bases. Germline assignment: CDR1 MNHEY and CDR2 SVGAGI. The CDR3 protein is CASSYYRGQRYGYTF. CDR3 sequence (DNA): TGTGCCAGCAGTTACTACCGCGGCCAACGGTATGGCTACACCTTC.

The J gene is TRBJ2-3, the V gene TRBV10-3, with 7 positions matching TRBD1. Unmatched junction bases numbered 2, after V lost 2 bases and J lost 9 bases. CDR3 size: 12 residues. Germline assignment: CDR1 ENHRY and CDR2 SYGVKD. The CDR3 reads CAISEDRVTQYF. DNA for the CDR3: TGTGCCATCAGTGAGGACAGGGTGACGCAGTATTTT.

V is TRBV27 and J is TRBJ1-1; the D gene is possibly TRBD1 (5 bases). Per the germline V gene, CDR1 is MNHEY and CDR2 is SMNVEV (reference sequence). The CDR3 length is 14 residues. V was pared by 4 bases and J by 1 base, with 10 bases between. CDR3 DNA sequence: TGTGCCAGCAGTTGGACACCGTGGAACACTGAAGCTTTCTTT. Translated, it gives CASSWTPWNTEAFF.

In this sample, this clone turned up once. This chain links TRBV2 with TRBJ1-1; D unclear. CDR3 length equals 14 residues. The germline V gene has CDR1 SNHLY and CDR2 FYNNEI. The V gene lost 3 bases and the J gene lost 6 bases, with 14 bases spanning the gap. CDR3 sequence: CASSDTPMYAEAFF. The CDR3 DNA follows: TGTGCCAGCAGTGACACCCCTATGTACGCTGAAGCTTTCTTT.

This clone was recorded once. The rearrangement uses TRBV5-5 and TRBJ1-4; 7 nucleotides match TRBD1. Trimming took 0 bases from V and 5 from J; bases not matched to a gene: 10. This CDR3 spans 17 amino acids. Per germline, CDR1 SGHKS and CDR2 YYEKEE (reference sequence). CDR3 region: CASSLVGLGQTNEKLFF. CDR3 nucleotides: TGTGCCAGCAGCTTGGTCGGCTTGGGACAGACCAATGAAAAACTGTTTTTT.

This clone was detected only once. V usage is TRBV5-1 and J usage is TRBJ1-2; 8 bases are shared with TRBD1. The V gene end was trimmed by 4 bases and the J gene end by 4 bases; junction bases not matched to a gene: 3. Per the germline V gene, CDR1 is SGHRS and CDR2 is YFSETQ. The CDR3 consists of 13 residues. The CDR3 region is CASSVGQVYGYTF. CDR3 in DNA: TGCGCCAGCAGCGTGGGACAGGTCTATGGCTACACCTTC.

This clone was seen just once. V gene TRBV3-1 (or the pseudogene TRBV3-2) combines with J gene TRBJ1-6; 8 nucleotides agree with TRBD1. The CDR3 runs 18 residues. The ends lost 4 bases at V and 0 bases at J; junction bases unmatched: 8. CDR1 is LGHDT and CDR2 is YNNKEL in the germline V gene (reference sequence). The CDR3 nucleotides are TGTGCCAGCAGCCCCAGGGGGCTTAGGAGCTCCTATAATTCACCCCTCCACTTT. It codes for CASSPRGLRSSYNSPLHF.

For this clone: The same CDR3 also results from other DNA sequences found in this sample. V and J are TRBV19 and TRBJ1-2; 7 bases agree with TRBD1. The germline CDR1 and CDR2 sequences are LNHDA and SQIVND (reference sequence). This CDR3 region has 13 residues. Germline trimming cut 5 bases from V and 3 bases from J; bases unmatched to any gene: 3. The CDR3 nucleotides are TGTGCCAGTAGTTCCGACAGGGACTATGGCTACACCTTC. Protein sequence: CASSSDRDYGYTF.

The rearrangement links TRBV6-1 to TRBJ1-3; 8 bases are a match to TRBD1. The CDR3 contains 16 residues. With V trimmed by 6 bases and J by 0 bases, 7 bases remained unmatched. Germline V gene data show CDR1 as MNHNS and CDR2 as SASEGT. The CDR3 sequence is CASREQGVDSGNTIYF. The CDR3 DNA reads as TGTGCCAGCAGAGAACAGGGGGTAGACTCTGGAAACACCATATATTTT.

J is TRBJ2-1 and V is TRBV7-9, with 14 bases that match TRBD2. Germline values: CDR1 SEHNR, CDR2 FQNEAQ (reference sequence). The CDR3 covers 16 residues. Unmatched junction bases numbered 7, after V lost 0 bases and J lost 12 bases. The DNA of the CDR3 is TGTGCCAGCAGCTTAGCCGGGACTAGCGGGAGTGAAAGGCAGTTCTTC. Its protein product is CASSLAGTSGSERQFF.

The chain employs TRBV5-6 and TRBJ2-7, with 9 bases that match TRBD1. Germline V gene data show CDR1 as SGHDT and CDR2 as YYEEEE. The trim removed 4 bases at V and 7 bases at J, leaving 9 bases unmatched. The CDR3 length is 14 residues. CDR3 in DNA: TGTGCCAGCAGCACGGGGGACAGGGCGCGTGAGCAGTACTTC. Translation gives CASSTGDRAREQYF.

The V and J genes are TRBV3-1 (or the pseudogene TRBV3-2) and TRBJ2-7; TRBD2 matches 8 bases. This CDR3 region has 15 residues. Germline loops: CDR1 LGHDT, CDR2 YNNKEL (reference sequence). The junction had 8 bases not matched to a gene; V was cut back by 5 bases and J by 2 bases. This CDR3 is CASSESQRGTYEQYF. Here the CDR3 DNA reads TGTGCCAGCAGCGAATCCCAGCGGGGGACCTACGAGCAGTACTTC.

The chain uses TRBV18 and TRBJ1-6, with a possible D match to TRBD1 (6 bases). The CDR3 extends over 14 amino acids. V dropped 4 bases and J dropped 5 bases, with 9 bases sitting between them. Germline V gene lookup returns CDR1 KGHSH and CDR2 LQKENI. For the CDR3, the DNA is TGTGCCAGCTCACTCGGACAGAATAATTCACCCCTCCACTTT. This codes for CASSLGQNNSPLHF. The variable domain in full, completed from reference TRBV18 and TRBJ1-6, reads NAGVMQNPRHLVRRRGQEARLRCSPMKGHSHVYWYRQLPEEGLKFMVYLQKENIIDESGMPKERFSAEFPKEGPSILRIQQVVRGDSAAYFCASSLGQNNSPLHFGNGTRLTVT.

This rearrangement joins TRBV6-1 to TRBJ1-5; 11 bases are shared with TRBD1. The germline gives CDR1 MNHNS, CDR2 SASEGT. The V gene end was trimmed by 4 bases and the J gene end by 8 bases; junction bases not matched to a gene: 13. CDR3 length: 17 residues. CDR3 DNA: TGTGCCAGCAGTGCGTACCCCGGGACAGGGGGAATGGAGCCCCAGCATTTT. This codes for CASSAYPGTGGMEPQHF.

The chain combines TRBV7-2 with TRBJ2-7; D may be TRBD1 (5 bases). Per germline, CDR1 SGHTA and CDR2 FQGNSA. The CDR3 has 14 residues. The V end was cut by 3 bases, the J end by 2 bases, with 11 bases between. The CDR3, as DNA: TGTGCCAGCAGCTTTCAACCAGGGACCTACGAGCAGTACTTC. Translating it yields CASSFQPGTYEQYF. Using reference TRBV7-2 and TRBJ2-7 for the parts outside the CDR3, the full variable domain is GAGVSQSPSNKVTEKGKDVELRCDPISGHTALYWYRQSLGQGLEFLIYFQGNSAPDKSGLPSDRFSAERTGGSVSTLTIQRTQQEDSAVYLCASSFQPGTYEQYFGPGTRLTVT.

The chain recombines TRBV19 with TRBJ1-2; D call uncertain. Germline V gives CDR1 LNHDA, CDR2 SQIVND (reference sequence). V was shortened by 5 bases and J by 1 base, with 5 bases between the two germline ends. CDR3 length: 12 residues. The CDR3 spells CASSAINYGYTF. The CDR3 region has the DNA TGTGCCAGTAGTGCTATTAACTATGGCTACACCTTC.